One and the same sample provided the 27 T cell receptor beta chains below, sequenced in a study of OX40 agonist ivuxolimab in advanced cancers. Repertoires were generated with immunoSEQ multiplex PCR, while TCRdb's copy carries only in-frame clones and drops some. The data show tens of thousands of clones, with just over 85% seen just once and 2% to 2.5% held by the top ten. Sequencing used CD4+ or CD8+ T cells sorted from blood, obtained in a trial of the OX40 agonist ivuxolimab. These receptors were obtained from an adult with an advanced solid tumor such as melanoma, head and neck, liver or kidney cancer.

The chain carries TRBV4-1 and TRBJ1-2; perhaps TRBD1 as D (5 bases). Germline lookup yields CDR1 MGHRA and CDR2 YSYEKL. This CDR3 is built from 15 residues. The germline V and J ends were trimmed by 1 base and 5 bases, with 14 bases remaining between them. DNA of the CDR3: TGCGCCAGCAGCCAAGTTGGTCTCGGGGGGTATGGCTACACCTTC. Translation: CASSQVGLGGYGYTF.

This clone was seen more than once but under ten times. This specimen includes other DNA sequences encoding the same CDR3. The chain uses TRBV5-6 and TRBJ2-1, with a tentative D call TRBD1 (6 bases). Germline assignment: CDR1 SGHDT and CDR2 YYEEEE. The CDR3 spans 15 residues. The germline V and J ends were trimmed by 0 bases and 1 base, with 8 bases remaining between them. Here the CDR3 DNA reads TGTGCCAGCAGCTTGGGACAGGCATCCTACAATGAGCAGTTCTTC. It specifies CASSLGQASYNEQFF.

The rearrangement joins TRBV27 to TRBJ2-7, with 13 nucleotides matching TRBD2. The CDR3 spans 16 residues. Germline CDR1 reads MNHEY; CDR2 reads SMNVEV (reference sequence). Trimming at V came to 5 bases and at J to 6 bases, leaving 10 bases not matched to a gene. CDR3 sequence reads: CASSHVTSGGASEQYF. The CDR3 DNA reads TGTGCCAGCAGTCACGTAACTAGCGGGGGGGCCTCCGAGCAGTACTTC.

This rearrangement joins TRBV6-1 to TRBJ2-7; 7 bases are a match to TRBD2. The J segment lost 2 bases and the V segment lost 0 bases, leaving 10 bases of the junction unmatched. The germline CDR1 and CDR2 sequences are MNHNS and SASEGT. The CDR3 covers 17 residues. CDR3: CASSEAYFLADTYEQYF. In nucleotides, the CDR3 is TGTGCCAGCAGTGAAGCGTACTTTCTAGCGGATACCTACGAGCAGTACTTC.

This clone has just a few counts. This sequence joins TRBV6-5 and TRBJ2-7; 10 nucleotides align to TRBD2. This CDR3 contains 15 residues. V lost 5 bases, J lost 3 bases, and 7 bases stayed unmatched. CDR1 is MNHEY, CDR2 SVGAGI, per germline. The CDR3 protein is CASSPAGGIDYEQYF. CDR3 sequence (DNA): TGTGCCAGCAGTCCAGCGGGAGGGATAGACTACGAGCAGTACTTC.

The CDR3 here is CSVVGGAMAESPYEQYF. As DNA, the CDR3 is TGCAGCGTTGTGGGGGGGGCTATGGCGGAATCCCCCTACGAGCAGTACTTC. The chain recombines TRBV29-1 with TRBJ2-7; D perhaps matches TRBD2 (7 bases). The CDR3 runs to 17 residues. With 4 bases removed from V and 2 bases from J, the gap between germline ends came to 24 bases. The germline gives CDR1 SQVTM, CDR2 ANQGSEA.

The chain combines TRBV5-4 with TRBJ1-4; 7 positions match TRBD1. CDR1 is SGHNT, CDR2 YYREEE, per germline (reference sequence). The CDR3 is 15 amino acids. Unmatched junction bases numbered 8, after V lost 2 bases and J lost 7 bases. CDR3 in amino acids: CASSFRQGKGEKLFF. As DNA, the CDR3 is TGTGCCAGCAGCTTTAGACAGGGAAAAGGTGAAAAACTGTTTTTT.

V gene TRBV28 combines with J gene TRBJ1-2; a weak D match, TRBD1 (5 bases). With 6 bases removed from V and 4 bases from J, the gap between germline ends came to 9 bases. Germline V gene data show CDR1 as MDHEN and CDR2 as SYDVKM. The CDR3 extends over 12 amino acids. The CDR3 here is CASSSGTYGYTF. Here the CDR3 DNA reads TGTGCCAGCAGCTCAGGGACCTATGGCTACACCTTC.

This clone has only a few counts. The genes are TRBV9 and TRBJ1-1; D is perhaps TRBD1 (5 bases). CDR3 size: 13 residues. Germline CDR1 is SGDLS and CDR2 is YYNGEE. Trimming pared 7 bases from V and 3 bases from J, leaving 13 bases between. CDR3 protein: CASARQGDTEAFF. CDR3 DNA sequence: TGTGCCAGCGCCCGACAAGGGGACACTGAAGCTTTCTTT.

This clone appeared once. CDR3 sequence: CASSPGTGGIGFF. The CDR3 DNA reads TGTGCCAGCAGCCCCGGGACAGGGGGAATTGGTTTCTTT. The chain joins TRBV28 to TRBJ1-1, with TRBD1 matching 11 bases. Germline V gene sequence: CDR1 MDHEN, CDR2 SYDVKM. The CDR3 consists of 13 residues. Trimming removed 6 bases from V and 13 bases from J; junction bases left unmatched: 10.

The chain couples TRBV18 to TRBJ2-2; D is undetermined. Deletions cut 5 bases from V and 3 bases from J, with 10 bases between. This CDR3 has 14 amino acids. CDR1 KGHSH and CDR2 LQKENI come from the germline V gene. CDR3 in amino acids: CASSIELYTGELFF. CDR3 coding DNA: TGTGCCAGCTCAATAGAGCTTTACACCGGGGAGCTGTTTTTT.

The V gene is TRBV23-1, the J gene TRBJ2-2; D is undetermined. TRBV23-1 is designated an ORF whose function remains uncertain. The V gene lost 3 bases and the J gene lost 0 bases, with 5 bases spanning the gap. This CDR3 contains 14 residues. CDR3 sequence reads: CASSHGANTGELFF. The DNA of the CDR3 is TGCGCCAGCAGTCACGGAGCGAACACCGGGGAGCTGTTTTTT.

The rearrangement uses TRBV27 and TRBJ1-2; 11 bases are shared with TRBD1. Trimming removed 5 bases from V and 5 bases from J; junction bases left unmatched: 4. CDR1 MNHEY and CDR2 SMNVEV come from the germline V gene (reference sequence). The CDR3 spans 14 residues. The DNA of the CDR3 is TGTGCCAGCAGTCCACGGGACAGGGGGTATGGCTACACCTTC. Translated: CASSPRDRGYGYTF.

CDR3 nucleotide sequence: TGTGCCAGCAGTCTTGGAGGGGGGTGGACTAGCGGCCCCACCGGGGAGCTGTTTTTT. Amino acids: CASSLGGGWTSGPTGELFF. The chain carries TRBV2 and TRBJ2-2; 10 bases are a match to TRBD2. This CDR3 spans 19 amino acids. Germline V gene data show CDR1 as SNHLY and CDR2 as FYNNEI. V lost 5 bases and J lost 4; bases outside the gene matches: 16.

This chain links TRBV7-8 with TRBJ2-5; D is unclear. Germline CDR1 is SGHVS and CDR2 is FQNEAQ. The V and J ends lost 0 bases and 0 bases respectively, with 2 bases between them. The CDR3 loop spans 13 amino acids. In nucleotides, the CDR3 is TGTGCCAGCAGCTTAGCCCACCAAGAGACCCAGTACTTC. This translates into CASSLAHQETQYF.

The chain carries TRBV7-2 and TRBJ2-2; D is perhaps TRBD2 (6 bases). In germline, CDR1 is SGHTA, CDR2 FQGNSA. Trimming took 5 bases from V and 4 from J, leaving 14 bases between them. CDR3 length: 15 amino acids. CDR3 protein: CASSPAGSGTGELFF. The DNA for the CDR3 is TGTGCCAGCAGCCCCGCGGGGTCGGGCACCGGGGAGCTGTTTTTT.

This clone turned up a few times. The chain uses TRBV5-6 and TRBJ2-1; TRBD1 or TRBD2 may be the D gene (5 bases each). The V and J ends lost 4 bases and 4 bases respectively, with 15 bases between them. CDR3 size: 15 residues. In germline, CDR1 is SGHDT, CDR2 YYEEEE. The CDR3 protein is CASSGRDQPYNEQFF. CDR3 bases: TGTGCCAGCAGCGGCCGGGACCAACCATACAATGAGCAGTTCTTC.

This chain links TRBV2 with TRBJ1-2; D is unresolved. Germline V gene sequence: CDR1 SNHLY, CDR2 FYNNEI. The V gene lost 4 bases and the J gene lost 1 base, with 7 bases spanning the gap. This CDR3 comprises 13 residues. The CDR3 DNA sequence: TGTGCCAGCAGTGTCGGGAATAACTATGGCTACACCTTC. It translates to CASSVGNNYGYTF.

The CDR3 nucleotides are TGTGCCAGCAGCTTGACCGAAGTTCAGCCCCAGCATTTT. Translating gives CASSLTEVQPQHF. The gene calls are TRBV11-3 and TRBJ1-5; D call uncertain. The germline V gene encodes CDR1 SGHNT and CDR2 YENEEA. CDR3 length: 13 residues. The V and J ends lost 3 bases and 6 bases respectively, with 9 bases between them.

The chain employs TRBV4-1 and TRBJ1-4, with D unresolved. This CDR3 spans 15 amino acids. V lost 1 base and J lost 4, with 10 bases in between. Germline V gene data show CDR1 as MGHRA and CDR2 as YSYEKL. DNA of the CDR3: TGCGCCAGCAGCCAAGCGGCCGGGATTAATGAAAAACTGTTTTTT. Translation: CASSQAAGINEKLFF.

This rearrangement joins TRBV21-1 to TRBJ2-1; TRBD1 is the table's D call and was not checked against the DNA. TRBV21-1 is an annotated pseudogene. This CDR3 spans 13 amino acids. This CDR3 is CASSNWTGNEQFF. DNA of the CDR3: TGTGCCAGCAGCAATTGGACAGGGAATGAGCAGTTCTTC.

The CDR3 spells CSVEGSATNEKLFF. The CDR3 DNA sequence: TGCAGCGTTGAAGGCAGTGCAACTAATGAAAAACTGTTTTTT. V is TRBV29-1 and J is TRBJ1-4; D is ambiguous. The V end lost 1 base, the J end lost 0 bases, and 6 bases lay between the germline ends. Germline lookup yields CDR1 SQVTM and CDR2 ANQGSEA. The CDR3 has 14 residues.

The V and J genes are TRBV19 and TRBJ1-2, with 7 nucleotides matching TRBD1. CDR1 and CDR2 (germline): LNHDA, SQIVND (reference sequence). There are 16 residues in the CDR3. The ends lost 2 bases at V and 1 base at J; junction bases unmatched: 7. CDR3 bases: TGTGCCAGTAGTATATCCCCCCAGGGGGGTAACTATGGCTACACCTTC. Its translation: CASSISPQGGNYGYTF. The complete variable domain, with remaining parts taken from reference TRBV19 and TRBJ1-2, reads DGGITQSPKYLFRKEGQNVTLSCEQNLNHDAMYWYRQDPGQGLRLIYYSQIVNDFQKGDIAEGYSVSREKKESFPLTVTSAQKNPTAFYLCASSISPQGGNYGYTFGSGTRLTVV.

V gene TRBV5-4 combines with J gene TRBJ2-7; 9 positions match TRBD1. The CDR3 totals 15 residues. V lost 4 bases to trimming and J lost 5 bases; unmatched junction nucleotides: 10. Germline V CDR1 and CDR2: SGHNT, YYREEE (reference sequence). CDR3 sequence: CASSKPGQGTNEQYF. CDR3 in DNA: TGTGCCAGCAGCAAACCGGGACAGGGCACCAACGAGCAGTACTTC.

This rearrangement joins TRBV6-5 to TRBJ2-2; D is uncertain. CDR3 length: 15 residues. V was trimmed by 2 bases and J by 5 bases, leaving 12 bases between them. Germline V gene sequence: CDR1 MNHEY, CDR2 SVGAGI. The CDR3 reads CASSYAQPSTGELFF. CDR3 sequence (DNA): TGTGCCAGCAGTTACGCCCAGCCGTCTACCGGGGAGCTGTTTTTT.

This chain joins TRBV28 and TRBJ2-3; a possible D gene is TRBD2 (5 bases). Trimming stripped 5 bases from V and 0 bases from J, with 15 bases between. This CDR3 comprises 16 residues. CDR1 is MDHEN, CDR2 SYDVKM, per germline. CDR3 loop: CASSPYLARSTDTQYF. DNA of the CDR3: TGTGCCAGCAGTCCCTATCTAGCCCGTAGCACAGATACGCAGTATTTT.

The J gene is TRBJ2-2, the V gene TRBV7-9; 7 bases are shared with TRBD1. Germline CDR1 and CDR2: SEHNR and FQNEAQ (reference sequence). CDR3 size: 13 residues. J gave up 7 bases and V 6 bases, and 5 bases lay outside the gene matches. DNA for the CDR3: TGTGCCAGCAGTCTGACAGGGAGCGGGGAGCTGTTTTTT. Encoded protein: CASSLTGSGELFF.